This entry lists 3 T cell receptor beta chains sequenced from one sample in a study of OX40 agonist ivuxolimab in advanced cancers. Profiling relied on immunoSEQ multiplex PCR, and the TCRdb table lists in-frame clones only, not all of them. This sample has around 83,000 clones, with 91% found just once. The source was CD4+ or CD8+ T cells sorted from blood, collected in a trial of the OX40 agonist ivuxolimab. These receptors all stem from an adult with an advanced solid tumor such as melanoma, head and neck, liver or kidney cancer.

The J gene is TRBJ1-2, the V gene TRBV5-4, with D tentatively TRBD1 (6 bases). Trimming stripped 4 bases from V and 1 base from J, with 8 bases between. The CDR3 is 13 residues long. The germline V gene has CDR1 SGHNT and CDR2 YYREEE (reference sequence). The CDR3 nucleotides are TGTGCCAGCAGCGTGGACAGTAACTATGGCTACACCTTC. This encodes CASSVDSNYGYTF. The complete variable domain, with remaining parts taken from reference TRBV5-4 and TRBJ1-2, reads ETGVTQSPTHLIKTRGQQVTLRCSSQSGHNTVSWYQQALGQGPQFIFQYYREEENGRGNFPPRFSGLQFPNYSSELNVNALELDDSALYLCASSVDSNYGYTFGSGTRLTVV.

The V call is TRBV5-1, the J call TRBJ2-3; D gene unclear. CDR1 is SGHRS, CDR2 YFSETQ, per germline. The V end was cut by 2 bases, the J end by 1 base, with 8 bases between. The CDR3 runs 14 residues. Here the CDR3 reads CASSLGQRTDTQYF. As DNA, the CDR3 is TGCGCCAGCAGCTTAGGGCAGCGCACAGATACGCAGTATTTT. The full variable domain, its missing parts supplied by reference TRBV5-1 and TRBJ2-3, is KAGVTQTPRYLIKTRGQQVTLSCSPISGHRSVSWYQQTPGQGLQFLFEYFSETQRNKGNFPGRFSGRQFSNSRSEMNVSTLELGDSALYLCASSLGQRTDTQYFGPGTRLTVL.

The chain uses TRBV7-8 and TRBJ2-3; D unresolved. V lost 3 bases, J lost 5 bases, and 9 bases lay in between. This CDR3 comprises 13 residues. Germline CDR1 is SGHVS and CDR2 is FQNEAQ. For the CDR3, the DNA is TGTGCCAGCAGCTTCATGTTGAGAGATACGCAGTATTTT. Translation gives CASSFMLRDTQYF.